Listed below are T cell receptor beta chains from one sample, sequenced in a study of blood T cells in healthy people across ages. One entry per CDR3 protein, called by TCRdb with MiXCR from the 5' RACE reads. The table lists 780,000 or so distinct CDR3 sequences, just under 25% of them singletons. These data were likewise used in another study, on T cells of mothers and their children.

Sequencing used blood. The receptors were gathered from a boy younger than 18 in good health. The CDR3 runs from the conserved cysteine through the conserved F or W. Each record gives: V gene, J gene, CDR3 length, D gene, clone size, CDR3 protein, CDR3 DNA. D genes are given only for firm matches. The size of a clone is reported for some rows only, either as once, few or many, or as a class for expanded clones.

>TRBV18|TRBJ1-5|16|TRBD1|.
CASSPPDRAFNQPQHF
TGTGCCAGCTCACCACCGGACAGGGCGTTCAATCAGCCCCAGCATTTT
>TRBV4-3|TRBJ1-5|17|.|.
CASSQDIGDYSNQPQHF
TGCGCCAGCAGCCAAGATATAGGAGACTATAGCAATCAGCCCCAGCATTTT
>TRBV5-1|TRBJ2-7|13|TRBD1|many
CASTGTGAYEQYF
TGCGCCAGTACCGGGACAGGGGCCTACGAGCAGTACTTC
>TRBV3-1|TRBJ2-6|18|.|.
CASSLNPGRISGANVLTF
TGTGCCAGCAGCCTCAACCCAGGGCGGATCTCTGGGGCCAACGTCCTGACTTTC
>TRBV6-5|TRBJ2-3|13|TRBD2|.
CASSGRGPDTQYF
TGTGCCAGCAGCGGGAGGGGTCCAGATACGCAGTATTTT
>TRBV27|TRBJ2-3|12|.|.
CASSRLGDTQYF
TGTGCCAGCAGTCGGCTTGGGGATACGCAGTATTTT
>TRBV4-3|TRBJ2-7|15|.|few
CASSQEVGIHYEQYF
TGCGCCAGCAGCCAAGAGGTCGGCATACACTACGAGCAGTACTTC
>TRBV7-2|TRBJ1-1|14|.|.
CASTQGDLNTEAFF
TGTGCCAGCACTCAGGGAGACTTGAACACTGAAGCTTTCTTT
>TRBV29-1|TRBJ1-4|10|TRBD1|.
CSAVGQGLFF
TGCAGCGCCGTCGGACAGGGCCTGTTTTTT
>TRBV20-1|TRBJ2-7|13|TRBD2|few
CSARVTSGYEQYF
TGCAGTGCTAGAGTTACTAGCGGATACGAGCAGTACTTC
>TRBV10-2|TRBJ2-3|17|TRBD2|few
CASSENWLAGGKDTQYF
TGCGCCAGCAGTGAGAATTGGCTAGCGGGGGGGAAAGATACGCAGTATTTT
>TRBV15|TRBJ2-7|16|TRBD1|.
CATSRDMGQGGYEQYF
TGTGCCACCAGCAGAGATATGGGACAGGGAGGTTACGAGCAGTACTTC
>TRBV4-1|TRBJ1-4|16|.|.
CASSQGSATRSEKLFF
TGCGCCAGCAGCCAAGGATCGGCCACACGATCCGAAAAACTGTTTTTT
>TRBV9|TRBJ1-5|17|.|.
CASSLLRAPRVFQPQHF
TGTGCCAGCAGCCTCCTTCGTGCTCCTCGGGTGTTTCAGCCCCAGCATTTT
>TRBV6-6|TRBJ1-5|15|.|few
CASRPPMDGNQPQHF
TGTGCCAGCAGACCCCCCATGGACGGGAATCAGCCCCAGCATTTT
>TRBV5-1|TRBJ2-2|16|.|few
CASSLVRGWNTGELFF
TGCGCCAGCAGCTTGGTCAGAGGGTGGAACACCGGGGAGCTGTTTTTT
>TRBV5-5|TRBJ2-7|15|.|.
CASKRDLSAGYEQYF
TGTGCCAGCAAAAGGGATCTCTCAGCGGGCTACGAGCAGTACTTC
>TRBV25-1|TRBJ1-4|12|.|few
CASNGQSEKLFF
TGTGCCAGCAACGGACAGAGCGAAAAACTGTTTTTT
>TRBV29-1|TRBJ1-1|13|TRBD1|.
CSVREGANTEAFF
TGTAGCGTTCGGGAGGGGGCCAACACTGAAGCTTTCTTT
>TRBV5-1|TRBJ2-2|15|.|few
CASSFQGANTGELFF
TGCGCCAGCAGCTTCCAGGGCGCGAACACCGGGGAGCTGTTTTTT
>TRBV6-2/TRBV6-3|TRBJ2-4|20|TRBD2|few
CASSYSKRLADQLAKNIQYF
TGTGCCAGCAGTTACTCGAAGAGACTAGCCGACCAACTAGCCAAAAACATTCAGTACTTC
>TRBV29-1|TRBJ1-1|12|.|.
CSVTHTRTEAFF
TGCAGCGTTACCCATACTCGGACTGAAGCTTTCTTT
>TRBV10-3|TRBJ1-4|14|TRBD1|.
CAISVGTGGEKLFF
TGTGCCATCAGTGTTGGGACAGGGGGCGAAAAACTGTTTTTT
>TRBV30|TRBJ1-4|14|TRBD1|.
CAWSVTGGNEKLFF
TGTGCCTGGAGTGTAACAGGGGGAAATGAAAAACTGTTTTTT
>TRBV4-3|TRBJ2-3|18|TRBD2|.
CASSQAASTAGVSDTQYF
TGCGCCAGCAGCCAAGCGGCTTCGACGGCGGGAGTTTCAGATACGCAGTATTTT
>TRBV7-9|TRBJ2-2|13|.|many
CASSLAQTGELFF
TGTGCCAGCAGCTTAGCCCAGACCGGGGAGCTGTTTTTT
>TRBV11-1|TRBJ2-2|20|TRBD2|few
CASSLRGNEREWTNAGELFF
TGTGCCAGCAGCTTACGAGGGAACGAGCGGGAGTGGACGAACGCCGGGGAGCTGTTTTTT
>TRBV7-9|TRBJ2-3|16|TRBD2|many
CASSFRLAGVADTQYF
TGTGCCAGCAGCTTCCGACTAGCGGGAGTGGCAGATACGCAGTATTTT
>TRBV18|TRBJ1-2|15|TRBD1|.
CASSPSQGGDYGCTF
TGTGCCAGCTCACCATCACAGGGGGGTGACTATGGCTGCACCTTC
>TRBV29-1|TRBJ2-7|14|.|.
CSAFQAGSSYEQYF
TGCAGCGCCTTTCAAGCAGGCAGCTCCTACGAGCAGTACTTC
>TRBV7-2|TRBJ2-5|14|TRBD1|.
CASRPTGTDGPQYF
TGTGCCAGCCGACCGACCGGGACAGACGGCCCCCAGTACTTC
>TRBV11-2|TRBJ2-1|14|TRBD2|few
CASSGGSSSNEQFF
TGTGCCAGCAGCGGCGGGAGCTCCTCGAATGAGCAGTTCTTC
>TRBV12-3/TRBV12-4|TRBJ2-7|13|.|few
CASSFESSYEQYF
TGTGCCAGCAGTTTCGAGTCGTCCTACGAGCAGTACTTC
>TRBV14|TRBJ2-1|15|.|few
CASSQDLSSYNEQFF
TGTGCCAGCAGCCAAGATCTGAGCTCCTACAATGAGCAGTTCTTC
>TRBV20-1|TRBJ1-3|13|.|few
CSARDTARNTIYF
TGCAGTGCTAGAGATACAGCAAGAAACACCATATATTTT
>TRBV20-1|TRBJ1-4|13|.|.
CSARTWTNEKLFF
TGCAGTGCTAGGACGTGGACTAATGAAAAACTGTTTTTT
>TRBV24-1|TRBJ2-7|16|.|.
CATSDLYEPLRREQYF
TGTGCCACCAGTGATTTGTACGAACCTCTTCGCCGCGAGCAGTACTTC
>TRBV9|TRBJ1-4|14|.|.
CASSVVGTDEKLFF
TGTGCCAGCAGCGTAGTCGGGACGGATGAAAAACTGTTTTTT
>TRBV3-1|TRBJ2-7|14|TRBD1|few
CASSHLDRVNEQYF
TGTGCCAGCAGCCACCTAGACAGGGTCAACGAGCAGTACTTC
>TRBV20-1|TRBJ1-4|15|.|.
CSARWADFGNEKLFF
TGCAGTGCTAGGTGGGCAGACTTTGGTAATGAAAAACTGTTTTTT
>TRBV4-1|TRBJ2-5|14|.|.
CASSQVMYQETQYF
TGCGCCAGCAGCCAAGTGATGTACCAAGAGACCCAGTACTTC
>TRBV9|TRBJ1-1|14|TRBD1|.
CASSPTDRGIEAFF
TGTGCCAGCAGCCCTACGGACAGGGGGATTGAAGCTTTCTTT
>TRBV12-5|TRBJ2-4|14|.|.
CASGLSGPKNIQYF
TGTGCTAGTGGATTAAGTGGACCAAAAAACATTCAGTACTTC
>TRBV3-1|TRBJ1-1|15|.|few
CASSQDIGGYPEAFF
TGTGCCAGCAGCCAAGATATCGGGGGATACCCTGAAGCTTTCTTT
>TRBV5-1|TRBJ2-1|18|.|once
CAGSVVDGGPTGGNEQFF
TGCGCCGGCAGCGTGGTGGACGGGGGCCCTACAGGAGGCAATGAGCAGTTCTTC
>TRBV15|TRBJ2-5|14|.|.
CATSRVRDQETQYF
TGTGCCACCAGCAGAGTAAGAGACCAAGAGACCCAGTACTTC
>TRBV12-3/TRBV12-4|TRBJ1-5|15|TRBD1|.
CASRLGTGSNQPQHF
TGTGCCAGCAGGTTGGGGACAGGGAGCAATCAGCCCCAGCATTTT
>TRBV9|TRBJ2-5|14|TRBD2|.
CASSALAGQETQYF
TGTGCCAGCAGCGCCCTAGCGGGACAAGAGACCCAGTACTTC
>TRBV28|TRBJ2-7|14|.|.
CAIGVGGLSYEQYF
TGTGCCATAGGGGTAGGGGGTCTCTCCTACGAGCAGTACTTC